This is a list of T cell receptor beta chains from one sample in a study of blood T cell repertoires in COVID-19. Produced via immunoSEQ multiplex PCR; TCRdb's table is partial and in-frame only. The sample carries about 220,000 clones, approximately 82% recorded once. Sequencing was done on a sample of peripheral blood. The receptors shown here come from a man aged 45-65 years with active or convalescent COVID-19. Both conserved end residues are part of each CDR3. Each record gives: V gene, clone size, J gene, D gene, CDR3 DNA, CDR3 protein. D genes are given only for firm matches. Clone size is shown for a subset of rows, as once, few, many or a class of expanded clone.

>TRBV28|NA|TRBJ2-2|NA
TGTGCCAGCAGTTTGGAGGGGGAGCTGTTTTTT
CASSLEGELFF
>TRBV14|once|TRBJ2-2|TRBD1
TGTGCCAGCAGCCTAAAACCGGGACAGGGTTCGAACACCGGGGAGCTGTTTTTT
CASSLKPGQGSNTGELFF
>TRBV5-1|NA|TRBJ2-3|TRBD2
TGCGCCAGCAGCGTACGACTAGCGGGAATCACAGATACGCAGTATTTT
CASSVRLAGITDTQYF
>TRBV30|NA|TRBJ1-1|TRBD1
TGTGCCTGGAGCGGGTGGCCGGGACAGGGATTGAACACTGAAGCTTTCTTT
CAWSGWPGQGLNTEAFF
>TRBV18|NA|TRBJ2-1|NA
TGTGCCAGCTCACAAAACGCGCTGGGGCATAGGTCCTACAATGAGCAGTTCTTC
CASSQNALGHRSYNEQFF
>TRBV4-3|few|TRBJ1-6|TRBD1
TGCGCCAGCAGCCAAGAGCTACAGGGGCCGTATAATAATTCACCCCTCCACTTT
CASSQELQGPYNNSPLHF
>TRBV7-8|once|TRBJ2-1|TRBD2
TGTGCCAGCAGCAGGACTAGCGAGTACAATGAGCAGTTCTTC
CASSRTSEYNEQFF
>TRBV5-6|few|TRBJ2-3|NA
TGTGCCAGCAGCTCGGGTCCAGCCACAGATACGCAGTATTTT
CASSSGPATDTQYF
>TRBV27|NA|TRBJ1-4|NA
TGTGCCAGCAGTCCTCGACCTGCTCGGGGTGAAAAACTGTTTTTT
CASSPRPARGEKLFF
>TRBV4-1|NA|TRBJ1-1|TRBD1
TGCGCCAGCAGCCAAGGCAATTTCCGGGACAGAGAAGCTTTCTTT
CASSQGNFRDREAFF
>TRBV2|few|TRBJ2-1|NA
TGTGCCAGCAGTGCCTCCTCATCGAGCGATGAGCAGTTCTTC
CASSASSSSDEQFF
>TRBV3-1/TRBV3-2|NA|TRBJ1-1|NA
TGTGCCAGCAGCCTCTTGGGGCCAAACACTGAAGCTTTCTTT
CASSLLGPNTEAFF
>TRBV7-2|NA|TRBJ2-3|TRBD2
TGTGCCAGCAGGTTTCTAGCGGGGGGGTTCGCAGATACGCAGTATTTT
CASRFLAGGFADTQYF
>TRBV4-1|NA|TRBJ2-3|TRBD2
TGCGCCAGCAGCCAAGTAAGCGGGGGGGCCGGCAGCACAGATACGCAGTATTTT
CASSQVSGGAGSTDTQYF
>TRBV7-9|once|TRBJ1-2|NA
TGTGCCAGCAGCAGTACCGCAGGGTATGGCTACACCTTC
CASSSTAGYGYTF
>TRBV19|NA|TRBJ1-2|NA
TGTGCCGTAATGGGGGGGGACTATGGCTACACCTTC
CAVMGGDYGYTF
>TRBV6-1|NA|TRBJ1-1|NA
TGTGCCAGCAGTGAAAGGGCAGGGGAGGGGTACACTGAAGCTTTCTTT
CASSERAGEGYTEAFF
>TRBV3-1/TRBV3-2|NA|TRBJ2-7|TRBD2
TGTGCCAGCAGCCAAGAAGGTCTAGCGGGAACTTCCTACGAGCAGTACTTC
CASSQEGLAGTSYEQYF
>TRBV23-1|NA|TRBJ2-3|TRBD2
TGCGCCAGCAGTCACCCTTTCGGGAGGAACGGCACAGATACGCAGTATTTT
CASSHPFGRNGTDTQYF
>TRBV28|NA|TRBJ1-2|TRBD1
TGTGCCAGCAGTCTAACCGGGACAGGGCAACTCTATGGCTACACCTTC
CASSLTGTGQLYGYTF
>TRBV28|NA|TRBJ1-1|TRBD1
TGTGCCAGCAGCCCTCCAGGGGGCATGAACACTGAAGCTTTCTTT
CASSPPGGMNTEAFF
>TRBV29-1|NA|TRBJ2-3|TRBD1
TGCAGCGTTGCTAGGCAGGGGGCGGGGGATACGCAGTATTTT
CSVARQGAGDTQYF
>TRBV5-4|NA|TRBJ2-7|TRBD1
TGTGCCAGCAGCTTGGCAGGGACAGTAGTTCTCCCCAGCTACGAGCAGTACTTC
CASSLAGTVVLPSYEQYF
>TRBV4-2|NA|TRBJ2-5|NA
TGTGCCAGCAGCCAAGAGGAGGGAGAAGGAAAGACCCAGTACTTC
CASSQEEGEGKTQYF
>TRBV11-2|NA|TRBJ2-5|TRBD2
TGTGCCAGCAGCCATTGGGGAGGGACCGACCAAGAGACCCAGTACTTC
CASSHWGGTDQETQYF
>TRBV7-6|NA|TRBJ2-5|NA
TGTGCCAGCAGCTTACGTCAGGGGTACCAAGAGACCCAGTACTTC
CASSLRQGYQETQYF
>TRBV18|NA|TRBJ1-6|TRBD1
TGTGCCAGCTCGCCCGGGACAGGGGCTAATTCACCCCTCCACTTT
CASSPGTGANSPLHF
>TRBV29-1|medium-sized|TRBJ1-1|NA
TGCAGCGTCGGACGGGACACTTCGAACACTGAAGCTTTCTTT
CSVGRDTSNTEAFF
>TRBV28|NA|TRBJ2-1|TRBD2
TGTGCCAGCAGTCTTAAGACTAGCGGTTTAAGCTCCTACAATGAGCAGTTCTTC
CASSLKTSGLSSYNEQFF
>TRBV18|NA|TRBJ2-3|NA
TGTGCCAGCTCACCAGAGGGATCGTCAGATACGCAGTATTTT
CASSPEGSSDTQYF
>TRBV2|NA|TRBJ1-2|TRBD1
TGTGCCAGCAGTGTGGGTCAGGGGGCACGCTATGGCTACACCTTC
CASSVGQGARYGYTF
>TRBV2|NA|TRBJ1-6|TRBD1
TGTGCCAGCAGTGTATCAGGGACAGGGAATAATTCACCCCTCCACTTT
CASSVSGTGNNSPLHF
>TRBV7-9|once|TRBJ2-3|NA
TGTGCCAGCAGCGTGCAGGGGATGGGGAACACAGATACGCAGTATTTT
CASSVQGMGNTDTQYF
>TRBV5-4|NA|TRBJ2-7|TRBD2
TGTGCCAGCAGCTACGCTAGCGGGAGCTACGAGCAGTACTTC
CASSYASGSYEQYF
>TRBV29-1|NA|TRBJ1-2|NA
TGCAGCGCTCCGGACAGAATTAACTATGGCTACACCTTC
CSAPDRINYGYTF
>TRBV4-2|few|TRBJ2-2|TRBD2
TGTGCCAGCAGCCGACTAGCGGGGGGGCTTGACACCGGGGAGCTGTTTTTT
CASSRLAGGLDTGELFF
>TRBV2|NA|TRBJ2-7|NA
TGTGCCAGCAGCACCTTCCACCCGGGTACCTACGAGCAGTACTTC
CASSTFHPGTYEQYF
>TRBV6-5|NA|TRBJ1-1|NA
TGTGCCACTTCCGAATGGGCAGGGTTGGGGACTGAAGCTTTCTTT
CATSEWAGLGTEAFF
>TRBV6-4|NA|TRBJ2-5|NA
TGTGCCAGCAGTGACGGGGGAGGGGGGGGTCCCCCGGAGACCCAGTACTTC
CASSDGGGGGPPETQYF
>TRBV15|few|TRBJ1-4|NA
TGTGCCACCAGCCAGAGGGGGGAGGGGGTGAGAGAAAAACTGTTTTTT
CATSQRGEGVREKLFF
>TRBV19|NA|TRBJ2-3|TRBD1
TGTGCCAGTAAAGCGACAGGGGCCGGAGATACGCAGTATTTT
CASKATGAGDTQYF
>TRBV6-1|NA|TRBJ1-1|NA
TGTGCCAGCAGTCTCGGACAATACACTGAAGCTTTCTTT
CASSLGQYTEAFF
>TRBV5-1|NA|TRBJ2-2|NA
TGCGCCAGCAGCTTGGCCTGGCAGGGGGGCACCGGGGAGCTGTTTTTT
CASSLAWQGGTGELFF
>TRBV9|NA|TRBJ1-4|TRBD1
TGTGCCAGCAGCGTAGGGGACAGGCGTGAAAAACTGTTTTTT
CASSVGDRREKLFF
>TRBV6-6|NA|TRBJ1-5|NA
TGTGCCAGCAGTGAGGACAGCCTTTGGGGTCAGCCCCAGCATTTT
CASSEDSLWGQPQHF
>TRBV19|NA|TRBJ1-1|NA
TGTGCCAGTAGTATAGGAGTACACACTGAAGCTTTCTTT
CASSIGVHTEAFF
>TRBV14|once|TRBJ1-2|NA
TGTGCCAGCAGCCAAGGACAGTTCTATGGCTACACCTTC
CASSQGQFYGYTF
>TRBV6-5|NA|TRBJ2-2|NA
TGTGCCAGCAGACCCGACACATACACCGGGGAGCTGTTTTTT
CASRPDTYTGELFF
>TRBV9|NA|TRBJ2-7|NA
TGTGCCAGCAGCGAAAAGGGCGGGGCGTTGTACGAGCAGTACTTC
CASSEKGGALYEQYF
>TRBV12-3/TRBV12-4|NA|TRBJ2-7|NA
TGTGCCAGCACGACTGGACAGACCTACGAGCAGTACTTC
CASTTGQTYEQYF
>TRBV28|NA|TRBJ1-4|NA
TGTGCCAGCAGTTCGCCGGGGGGAGCAACTAATGAAAAACTGTTTTTT
CASSSPGGATNEKLFF
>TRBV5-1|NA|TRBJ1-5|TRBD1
TGCGCCAGCAGCCCTGGGACAGGGGGCACTCAGCCCCAGCATTTT
CASSPGTGGTQPQHF